Here is one T cell receptor (beta chain) with its context. Its antigen is unknown. This specimen belongs to a study of OX40 agonist ivuxolimab in advanced cancers. Findings and caveats of the study: Relative to CD4+, CD8+ T cells held more expanded clones on average.

Sequencing was performed with immunoSEQ multiplex PCR; in TCRdb, only in-frame clones are kept and a portion is missing. The sample shows 50,000 to 70,000 clones, over 80% of them seen only once. This CDR3 spans 15 amino acids. V shed 7 bases, J shed 4 bases, and the junction held 8 bases outside the gene matches. Germline V gene data show CDR1 as MNHEY and CDR2 as SVGAGI. Exclusion applied to patients with autoimmune disease history or systemic immunosuppression. The sequenced sample was CD4+ or CD8+ T cells sorted from blood, obtained in a trial of the OX40 agonist ivuxolimab. The receptor was isolated from an adult with an advanced solid tumor such as melanoma, head and neck, liver or kidney cancer. The chain joins TRBV6-5 to TRBJ2-2, with 8 positions matching TRBD1. The CDR3 sequence: CASTTDRGGTGELFF. For the CDR3, the DNA is TGTGCCAGCACCACCGACAGGGGCGGCACCGGGGAGCTGTTTTTT.